The 22 T cell receptor beta chains below come from one sample, sequenced in a study of cytomegalovirus exposure and HLA in healthy donors (TCRdb year 2017). Receptors were amplified or captured by the immunoSEQ multiplex PCR assay. The multiplex PCR relied on a mix of 60 forward primers for TCR Vbeta segments and 13 reverse primers for TCR Jbeta segments. TCRdb re-hosts the immuneACCESS table, in-frame sequences only. Its copies lack some clones; in the studies checked, an unresolved V gene accounts for under half of them, and the cause for the rest is not known. A total of approximately 110,000 clones appear in this sample, 77% of them only once. The ten largest make up about 13% of the sample. What was sequenced was PBMCs. The receptors were sampled from a woman aged 35 to 49 in good health and CMV-seropositive.

The J gene is TRBJ1-4, the V gene TRBV5-4, with TRBD1 matching 9 bases. The trim removed 5 bases at V and 8 bases at J, leaving 10 bases unmatched. Germline values: CDR1 SGHNT, CDR2 YYREEE (reference sequence). CDR3 length equals 15 residues. In DNA form, the CDR3 reads TGTGCCAGCAGGGGCGGACAGGGGATTAGGGAAAAACTGTTTTTT. It encodes CASRGGQGIREKLFF.

The chain recombines TRBV4-1 with TRBJ1-4; no reliable D call. Looked up from germline, CDR1 is MGHRA and CDR2 is YSYEKL. V was pared by 6 bases and J by 0 bases, with 11 bases between. This CDR3 is built from 15 residues. CDR3 amino acids: CASRKAGATNEKLFF. CDR3 nucleotide sequence: TGCGCCAGCAGGAAGGCGGGAGCAACTAATGAAAAACTGTTTTTT.

This rearrangement joins TRBV19 to TRBJ1-5, with 7 nucleotides matching TRBD1. V shed 7 bases, J shed 1 base, and the junction held 7 bases outside the gene matches. Germline V CDR1 and CDR2: LNHDA, SQIVND (reference sequence). This CDR3 has 15 amino acids. The CDR3 region has the DNA TGTGCCAGTATGACAGGGTACTCGAGCAATCAGCCCCAGCATTTT. Its translation is CASMTGYSSNQPQHF.

This clone was observed a handful of times. CDR3 DNA sequence: TGTGCCAGCACCTCAGCCGGGGTGAACACTGAAGCTTTCTTT. It encodes CASTSAGVNTEAFF. V usage is TRBV28 and J usage is TRBJ1-1; D gene uncertain. Trimming removed 7 bases from V and 0 bases from J, with 12 bases in between. The CDR3 runs 14 residues. Germline-derived CDR1 and CDR2 are MDHEN and SYDVKM.

The chain's CDR3 is CAWRNAGQGTGTQYF. DNA for the CDR3: TGTGCCTGGAGAAACGCTGGACAGGGGACGGGGACCCAGTACTTC. The V gene is TRBV30, the J gene TRBJ2-5; 9 bases align to TRBD1. The germline CDR1 and CDR2 sequences are GTSNPN and SVGIG (reference sequence). Losses at the gene ends were 3 bases for V and 7 bases for J; bases not matched to a gene: 12. CDR3 length: 15 residues.

This chain joins TRBV11-2 and TRBJ1-2; 11 bases fit TRBD1. The CDR3 runs 16 residues. Germline assignment: CDR1 SGHAT and CDR2 FQNNGV. Germline trimming cut 2 bases from V and 8 bases from J; bases unmatched to any gene: 10. The chain's CDR3 is CASSLQPGQGVRGYTF. CDR3 nucleotides: TGTGCCAGCAGCTTACAGCCGGGACAGGGGGTGAGAGGCTACACCTTC.

Written as DNA, the CDR3 is TGCAGCGCCTATGATACAGGGGGAGCCTACTACGAGCAGTACTTC. Amino acid sequence: CSAYDTGGAYYEQYF. The chain joins TRBV29-1 to TRBJ2-7; TRBD1 agrees at 8 bases. The CDR3 contains 15 residues. The germline V gene has CDR1 SQVTM and CDR2 ANQGSEA. Germline trimming cut 7 bases from V and 3 bases from J; bases unmatched to any gene: 14.

The chain has TRBV7-9 and TRBJ2-7; 9 bases line up with TRBD2. Germline V gene sequence: CDR1 SEHNR, CDR2 FQNEAQ (reference sequence). Unmatched junction bases numbered 12, after V lost 1 base and J lost 11 bases. CDR3 size: 15 residues. DNA for the CDR3: TGTGCCAGCAGCTTAGGGGCTCTAGCGGGAATGAGGAAGTACTTC. Amino acids: CASSLGALAGMRKYF.

This clone was observed a single time. The rearrangement uses TRBV4-2 and TRBJ1-4; 8 positions agree with TRBD1. The CDR3 sequence is 15 residues long. Germline V gene lookup returns CDR1 LGHNA and CDR2 YNFKEQ. V was clipped by 5 bases and J by 3 bases; unmatched bases: 5. CDR3 in DNA: TGTGCCAGCAGCTTGGGGGGACAGGCTAATGAAAAACTGTTTTTT. It codes for CASSLGGQANEKLFF.

This sequence joins TRBV10-3 and TRBJ1-2; 9 bases line up with TRBD1. Germline V lookup: CDR1 ENHRY, CDR2 SYGVKD. The CDR3 is 24 amino acids. Losses at the gene ends were 3 bases for V and 1 base for J; bases not matched to a gene: 30. CDR3 in amino acids: CAISDSRIRGLIDRGKHNNYGYTF. The DNA for the CDR3 is TGTGCCATCAGTGATTCTAGAATTCGGGGTCTGATAGACAGGGGGAAACACAATAACTATGGCTACACCTTC.

J is TRBJ1-3 and V is TRBV14, with D possibly TRBD1 on 6 matching bases. The V gene lost 3 bases and the J gene lost 4 bases, with 7 bases spanning the gap. The CDR3 is 13 amino acids. CDR1 is SGHDN, CDR2 FVKESK, per germline. DNA for the CDR3: TGTGCCAGCAGCCACGGACAGGGAAACACCATATATTTT. It is translated as CASSHGQGNTIYF. Full variable domain (remainder filled in from reference TRBV14 and TRBJ1-3): EAGVTQFPSHSVIEKGQTVTLRCDPISGHDNLYWYRRVMGKEIKFLLHFVKESKQDESGMPNNRFLAERTGGTYSTLKVQPAELEDSGVYFCASSHGQGNTIYFGEGSWLTVV.

CDR3 protein: CASSTQLTDTQYF. The CDR3 nucleotides are TGTGCCAGCAGTACCCAACTCACAGATACGCAGTATTTT. V usage is TRBV6-1 and J usage is TRBJ2-3; D remains ambiguous. Trimming stripped 5 bases from V and 2 bases from J, with 8 bases between. The CDR3 length is 13 residues. From germline, CDR1 is MNHNS and CDR2 SASEGT.

The V and J genes are TRBV19 and TRBJ1-5, with D possibly matching TRBD1 (5 bases). This CDR3 region has 15 residues. Trimming removed 4 bases at V and 8 bases at J, with 18 bases between. In germline, CDR1 is LNHDA, CDR2 SQIVND (reference sequence). In DNA, the CDR3 is TGTGCCAGTAGTACCTATGGCGGGGGTGGAAAGCCCCAGCATTTT. This sequence encodes CASSTYGGGGKPQHF. Full variable domain (outside the CDR3, taken from reference TRBV19 and TRBJ1-5): DGGITQSPKYLFRKEGQNVTLSCEQNLNHDAMYWYRQDPGQGLRLIYYSQIVNDFQKGDIAEGYSVSREKKESFPLTVTSAQKNPTAFYLCASSTYGGGGKPQHFGDGTRLSIL.

The J gene is TRBJ2-4, the V gene TRBV5-1; 7 positions match TRBD2. Germline CDR1 and CDR2: SGHRS and YFSETQ. The CDR3 spans 13 residues. Germline trimming cut 0 bases from V and 8 bases from J; bases unmatched to any gene: 2. The CDR3 region has the DNA TGCGCCAGCAGCTTGGGGGGGGGTGACATTCAGTACTTC. It translates to CASSLGGGDIQYF.

Regarding this clone: This CDR3 is also generated by other DNA sequences in the sample. This chain links TRBV9 with TRBJ2-1; TRBD2 might be the D (5 bases). Deletions cut 0 bases from V and 10 bases from J, with 8 bases between. The length of the CDR3 is 12 residues. CDR1 and CDR2 from the germline V gene are SGDLS and YYNGEE. This CDR3 is CASSVGPGEQFF. The CDR3 DNA follows: TGTGCCAGCAGCGTAGGCCCGGGAGAGCAGTTCTTC. Together with reference TRBV9 and TRBJ2-1, the CDR3 gives the full variable domain: DSGVTQTPKHLITATGQRVTLRCSPRSGDLSVYWYQQSLDQGLQFLIQYYNGEERAKGNILERFSAQQFPDLHSELNLSSLELGDSALYFCASSVGPGEQFFGPGTRLTVL.

The V call is TRBV4-1, the J call TRBJ2-3; TRBD2 matches 11 bases. Trimming at V came to 0 bases and at J to 0 bases, leaving 2 bases not matched to a gene. The CDR3 has 17 amino acids. Germline V lookup: CDR1 MGHRA, CDR2 YSYEKL. CDR3 bases: TGCGCCAGCAGCCAAGACGGGACTAGCGGTAGCACAGATACGCAGTATTTT. It encodes CASSQDGTSGSTDTQYF.

The chain recombines TRBV6-5 with TRBJ2-2, with 7 positions matching TRBD1. This CDR3 has 14 residues. The germline CDR1 and CDR2 sequences are MNHEY and SVGAGI. V shed 5 bases, J shed 3 bases, and the junction held 3 bases outside the gene matches. For the CDR3, the DNA is TGTGCCAGCAGTCTTACAGGGGACACCGGGGAGCTGTTTTTT. Amino acid sequence: CASSLTGDTGELFF.

The V and J genes are TRBV19 and TRBJ2-2; D is unresolved. The V gene lost 10 bases and the J gene lost 6 bases, with 12 bases spanning the gap. The CDR3 sequence is 12 residues long. Germline lookup yields CDR1 LNHDA and CDR2 SQIVND (reference sequence). The CDR3 is CATLVQAGELFF. The DNA for the CDR3 is TGTGCCACCTTAGTTCAGGCCGGGGAGCTGTTTTTT.

The rearrangement links TRBV15 to TRBJ2-5, with 9 bases matching TRBD1. Trimming cost V 4 bases and J 6 bases; bases outside gene matches: 9. The CDR3 has 15 residues. The germline CDR1 and CDR2 sequences are LNHNV and YYDKDF (reference sequence). CDR3 region: CATSNRDRVLKTQYF. The DNA of the CDR3 is TGTGCCACCAGCAACCGGGACAGGGTCTTGAAGACCCAGTACTTC.

This clone was observed a few times. The rearrangement links TRBV5-5 to TRBJ2-1; TRBD1 agrees at 7 bases. Germline V CDR1 and CDR2: SGHKS, YYEKEE (reference sequence). This CDR3 is 15 amino acids long. Losses at the gene ends were 2 bases for V and 7 bases for J; bases not matched to a gene: 9. The CDR3 is CASSLVGDRFNEQFF. For the CDR3, the DNA is TGTGCCAGCAGCTTAGTGGGGGACAGATTTAATGAGCAGTTCTTC.

The chain couples TRBV6-6 to TRBJ1-2; a possible D gene is TRBD1 (6 bases). CDR1 and CDR2 from the germline V gene are MNHNY and SVGAGI (reference sequence). CDR3 length equals 15 residues. V was cut by 5 bases and J by 6 bases, with 19 bases left in between. The CDR3 bases are TGTGCCAGCAGTAAGGATCTACGGGACACTCATGGCTACACCTTC. This gives the protein CASSKDLRDTHGYTF.

This clone was recorded a few times. V is TRBV2 and J is TRBJ1-1, with 7 nucleotides matching TRBD1. V was pared by 6 bases and J by 8 bases, with 6 bases of the junction left unmatched. The CDR3 is made up of 12 amino acids. Germline CDR1 and CDR2: SNHLY and FYNNEI. The chain's CDR3 is CASRRPTGEAFF. Here the CDR3 DNA reads TGTGCCAGCAGGAGACCGACAGGGGAAGCTTTCTTT.